A single TCR beta chain is shown here with its context. What this receptor recognizes is not known. No clone much larger than this one lies a single base away; base qualities are absent. The library was obtained by RT-PCR. Data came from an Illumina HiSeq 2500. In-frame beta chains were kept once TCRdb had trimmed the public reads at Q25 with fastp and called clones with MiXCR. Identical CDR3 protein sequences are pooled into one entry, listed with their most common genes and DNA. In this sample the table shows around 540,000 distinct CDR3 sequences, about 12% of which occur a single time. Of the sample, roughly a tenth falls within the top ten clones. V drops 1 base and J drops 7 bases, leaving 16 bases in between. Sequences DFQATT (CDR1) and SNEGSKA (CDR2) are obtained from the germline V gene (reference sequence). The CDR3 runs 15 residues from the cysteine to the phenylalanine. This entry keeps only the CDR3 DNA: 45 bases, framed from base 1.

The record originates from a study of response to subunit inactivated influenza vaccine (dated by TCRdb to 2016 to 2019). With respect to the entire study: The study used deep quantitative T cell receptor repertoire profiling to track responses to a trivalent subunit inactivated influenza vaccine. Results the study describes overall, beyond this receptor: According to the authors, only a limited number of new T cells may be recruited by each seasonal influenza vaccination.

The sample consisted of PBMCs from blood, taken on the day of vaccination. The rearrangement joined TRBV20-1 to TRBJ2-2; TRBD1 could be the D gene, as 7 bases match. The receptor's source is a middle-aged man who received an inactivated influenza vaccine. Donor details come from another sample of the same person, matched by shared clones. The CDR3 loop reads CSARASGGHGGELFF. In nucleotide form, the sequence is TGCAGTGCTAGAGCCTCAGGGGGGCATGGCGGGGAGCTGTTTTTT.